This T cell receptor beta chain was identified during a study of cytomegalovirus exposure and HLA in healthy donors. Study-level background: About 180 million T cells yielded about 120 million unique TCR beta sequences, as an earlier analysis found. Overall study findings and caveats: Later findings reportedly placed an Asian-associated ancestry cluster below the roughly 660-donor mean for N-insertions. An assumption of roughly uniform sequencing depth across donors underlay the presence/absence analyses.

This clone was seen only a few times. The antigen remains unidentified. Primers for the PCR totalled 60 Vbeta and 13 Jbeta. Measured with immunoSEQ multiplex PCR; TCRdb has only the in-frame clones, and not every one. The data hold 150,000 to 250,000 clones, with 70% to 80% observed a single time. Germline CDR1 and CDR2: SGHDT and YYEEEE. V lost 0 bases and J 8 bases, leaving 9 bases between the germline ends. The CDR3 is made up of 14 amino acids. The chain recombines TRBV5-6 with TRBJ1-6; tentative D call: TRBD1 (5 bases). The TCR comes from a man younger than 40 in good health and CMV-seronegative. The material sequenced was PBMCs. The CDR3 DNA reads TGTGCCAGCAGCTTGGATGACAGTTATTCACCCCTCCACTTT. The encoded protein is CASSLDDSYSPLHF. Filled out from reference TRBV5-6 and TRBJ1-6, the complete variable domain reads DAGVTQSPTHLIKTRGQQVTLRCSPKSGHDTVSWYQQALGQGPQFIFQYYEEEERQRGNFPDRFSGHQFPNYSSELNVNALLLGDSALYLCASSLDDSYSPLHFGNGTRLTVT.